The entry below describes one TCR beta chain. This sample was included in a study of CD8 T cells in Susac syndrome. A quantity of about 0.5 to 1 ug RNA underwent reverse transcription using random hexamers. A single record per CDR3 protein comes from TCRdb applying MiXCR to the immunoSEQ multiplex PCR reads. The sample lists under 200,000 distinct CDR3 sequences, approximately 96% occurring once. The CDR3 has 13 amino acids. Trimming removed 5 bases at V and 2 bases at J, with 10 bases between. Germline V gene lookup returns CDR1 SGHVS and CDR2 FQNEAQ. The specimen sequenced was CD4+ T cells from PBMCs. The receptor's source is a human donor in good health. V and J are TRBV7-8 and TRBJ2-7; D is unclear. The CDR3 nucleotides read TGTGCCAGCAGCACCCGGATCGCCTACGAGCAGTACTTC. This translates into CASSTRIAYEQYF.